This TCR beta chain was captured by sequencing in a study of early T cells in non-severe SARS-CoV-2 infection. About the study: Investigators sequenced bulk RNA drawn from unsorted whole blood, and chains remained unpaired.

Study results and caveats: Database matching using VDJdb favored anti-spike CD8 responses, with private and CD4 specificities left missing.

V lost 1 base to trimming and J lost 12 bases, with 10 bases between them. The CDR3 runs to 13 residues. Germline lookup yields CDR1 SEHNR and CDR2 FQNEAQ (reference sequence). Each cDNA molecule carried a unique molecular identifier. TCRdb passed the 5' RACE reads through MiXCR, listing each CDR3 protein once. This table has roughly 30,000 distinct CDR3 sequences, 4.5% appearing once. This clonotype was seen repeatedly, ten times or more. Its antigen is as yet unknown. The sample taken for sequencing was whole blood. This sequence joins TRBV7-9 and TRBJ1-6; D is unclear. The TCR comes from an adult who was a healthcare worker with PCR-confirmed SARS-CoV-2 infection or an uninfected control (not recorded which). The CDR3 here is CASSLGETQPLHF. CDR3 nucleotides: TGTGCCAGCAGCTTAGGGGAGACTCAACCCCTCCACTTT. Full variable domain (outside the CDR3, taken from reference TRBV7-9 and TRBJ1-6): DTGVSQNPRHKITKRGQNVTFRCDPISEHNRLYWYRQTLGQGPEFLTYFQNEAQLEKSRLLSDRFSAERPKGSFSTLEIQRTEQGDSAMYLCASSLGETQPLHFGNGTRLTVT.